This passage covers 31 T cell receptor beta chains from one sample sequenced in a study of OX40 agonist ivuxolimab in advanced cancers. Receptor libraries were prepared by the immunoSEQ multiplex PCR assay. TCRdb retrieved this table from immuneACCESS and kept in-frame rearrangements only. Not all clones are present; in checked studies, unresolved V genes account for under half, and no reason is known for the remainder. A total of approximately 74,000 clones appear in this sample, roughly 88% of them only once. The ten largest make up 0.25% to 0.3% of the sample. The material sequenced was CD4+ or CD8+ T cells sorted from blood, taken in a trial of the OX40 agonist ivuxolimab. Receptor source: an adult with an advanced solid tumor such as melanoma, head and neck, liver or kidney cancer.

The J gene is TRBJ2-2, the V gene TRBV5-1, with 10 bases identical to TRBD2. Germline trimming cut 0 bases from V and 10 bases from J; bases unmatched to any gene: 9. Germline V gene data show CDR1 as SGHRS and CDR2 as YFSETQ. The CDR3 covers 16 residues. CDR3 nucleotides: TGCGCCAGCAGCTTGGTGCCAGCGGGAGGGCCGATGGAGCTGTTTTTT. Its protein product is CASSLVPAGGPMELFF.

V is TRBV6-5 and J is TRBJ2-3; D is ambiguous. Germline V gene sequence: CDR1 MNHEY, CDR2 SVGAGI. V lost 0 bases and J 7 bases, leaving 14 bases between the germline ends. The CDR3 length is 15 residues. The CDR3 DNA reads TGTGCCAGCAGTTACTCGTCGGTCGAAGAGAATACGCAGTATTTT. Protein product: CASSYSSVEENTQYF.

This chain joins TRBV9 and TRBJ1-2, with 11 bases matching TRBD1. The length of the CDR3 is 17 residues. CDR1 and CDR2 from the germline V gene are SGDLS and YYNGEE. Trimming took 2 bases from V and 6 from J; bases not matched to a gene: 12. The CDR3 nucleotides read TGTGCCAGCAGCGTCGGTGGACAGGGGGCGAATCATAATGGCTACACCTTC. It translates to CASSVGGQGANHNGYTF.

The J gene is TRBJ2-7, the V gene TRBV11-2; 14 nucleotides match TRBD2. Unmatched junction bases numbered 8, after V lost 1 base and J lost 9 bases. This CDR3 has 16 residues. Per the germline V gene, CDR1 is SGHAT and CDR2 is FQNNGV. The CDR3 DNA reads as TGTGCCAGCAGCTTAGGATCCGGGACTAGCGGGAGCGGGCAGTACTTC. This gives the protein CASSLGSGTSGSGQYF.

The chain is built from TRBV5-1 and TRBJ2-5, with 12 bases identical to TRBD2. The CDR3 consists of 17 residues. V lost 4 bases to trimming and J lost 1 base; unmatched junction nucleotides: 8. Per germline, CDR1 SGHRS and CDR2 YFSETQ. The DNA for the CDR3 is TGCGCCAGCAGCACCCACGGACTAGCGGGACTCCAAGAGACCCAGTACTTC. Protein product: CASSTHGLAGLQETQYF.

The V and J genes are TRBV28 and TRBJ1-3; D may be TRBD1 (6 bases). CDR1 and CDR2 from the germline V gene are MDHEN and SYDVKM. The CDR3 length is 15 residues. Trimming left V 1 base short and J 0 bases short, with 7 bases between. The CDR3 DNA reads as TGTGCCAGCAGTTTATACAGGGACTCTGGAAACACCATATATTTT. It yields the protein CASSLYRDSGNTIYF.

CDR3 in amino acids: CASSYNRRGEQYF. The CDR3, as DNA: TGTGCCAGCAGTTACAACAGGCGGGGCGAGCAGTACTTC. This chain uses TRBV6-5 with TRBJ2-7, with TRBD2 as a possible D gene (6 bases). V was trimmed by 2 bases and J by 6 bases, leaving 11 bases between them. This CDR3 region has 13 residues. Looked up from germline, CDR1 is MNHEY and CDR2 is SVGAGI.

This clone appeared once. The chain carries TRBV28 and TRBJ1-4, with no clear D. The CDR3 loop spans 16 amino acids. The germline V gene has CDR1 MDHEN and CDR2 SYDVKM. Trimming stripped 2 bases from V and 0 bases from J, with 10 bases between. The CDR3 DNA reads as TGTGCCAGCAGTTTAATCGGCGGTACAACTAATGAAAAACTGTTTTTT. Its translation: CASSLIGGTTNEKLFF.

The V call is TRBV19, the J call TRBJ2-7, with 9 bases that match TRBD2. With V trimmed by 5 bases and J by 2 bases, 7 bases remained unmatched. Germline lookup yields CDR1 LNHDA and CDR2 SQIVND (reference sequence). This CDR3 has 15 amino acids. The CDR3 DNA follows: TGTGCCAGTAGTCGACTAGCGGTTTCGCCCTACGAGCAGTACTTC. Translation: CASSRLAVSPYEQYF.

The CDR3 nucleotides are TGTGCCAGCAGTTCCCTGAGTACAGATACGCAGTATTTT. Translated: CASSSLSTDTQYF. The chain employs TRBV6-6 and TRBJ2-3; D gene unclear. The CDR3 sequence is 13 residues long. The germline V and J ends were trimmed by 4 bases and 3 bases, with 8 bases remaining between them. Germline-derived CDR1 and CDR2 are MNHNY and SVGAGI (reference sequence).

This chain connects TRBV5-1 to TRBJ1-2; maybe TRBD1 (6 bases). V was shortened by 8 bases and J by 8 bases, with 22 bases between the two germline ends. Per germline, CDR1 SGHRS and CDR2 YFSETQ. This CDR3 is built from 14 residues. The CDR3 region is CASTPQGGVGGYTF. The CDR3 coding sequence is TGCGCCAGTACCCCCCAAGGGGGAGTGGGAGGCTACACCTTC.

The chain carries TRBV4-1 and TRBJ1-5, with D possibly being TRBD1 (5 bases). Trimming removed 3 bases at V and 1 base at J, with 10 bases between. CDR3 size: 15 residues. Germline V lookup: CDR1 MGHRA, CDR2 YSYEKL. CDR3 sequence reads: CASSHLDSSNQPQHF. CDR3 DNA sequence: TGCGCCAGCAGCCATCTCGACAGCAGCAATCAGCCCCAGCATTTT.

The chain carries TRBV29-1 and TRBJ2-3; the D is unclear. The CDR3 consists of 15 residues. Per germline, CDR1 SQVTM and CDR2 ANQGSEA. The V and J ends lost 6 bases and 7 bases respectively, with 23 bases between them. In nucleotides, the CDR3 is TGCAGCGTGACAATCGCGGAGCTTGTCACTTATACGCAGTATTTT. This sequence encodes CSVTIAELVTYTQYF.

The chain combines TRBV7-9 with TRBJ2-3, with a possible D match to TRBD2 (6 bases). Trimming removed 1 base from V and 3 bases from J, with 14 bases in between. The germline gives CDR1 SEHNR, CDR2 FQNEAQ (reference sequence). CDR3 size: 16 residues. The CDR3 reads CASSLDPGEGTDTQYF. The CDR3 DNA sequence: TGTGCCAGCAGCTTAGATCCGGGAGAAGGGACAGATACGCAGTATTTT.

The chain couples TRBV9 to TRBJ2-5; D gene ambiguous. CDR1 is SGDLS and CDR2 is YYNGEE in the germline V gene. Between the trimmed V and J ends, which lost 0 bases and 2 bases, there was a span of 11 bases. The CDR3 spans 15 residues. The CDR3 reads CASSVGAFGQETQYF. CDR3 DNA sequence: TGTGCCAGCAGCGTAGGGGCCTTTGGGCAAGAGACCCAGTACTTC.

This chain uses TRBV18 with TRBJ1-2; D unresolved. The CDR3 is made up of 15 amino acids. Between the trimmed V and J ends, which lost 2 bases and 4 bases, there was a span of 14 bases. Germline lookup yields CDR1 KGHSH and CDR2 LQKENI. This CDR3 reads CASSPVLEWSYGYTF. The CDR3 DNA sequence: TGTGCCAGCTCACCAGTTTTAGAGTGGAGCTATGGCTACACCTTC.

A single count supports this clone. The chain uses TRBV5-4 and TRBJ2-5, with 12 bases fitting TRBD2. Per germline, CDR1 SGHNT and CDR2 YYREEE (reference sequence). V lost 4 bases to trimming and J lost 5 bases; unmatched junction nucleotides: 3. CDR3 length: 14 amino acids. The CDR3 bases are TGTGCCAGCAGCGATGGGACTAGCGGGGAGACCCAGTACTTC. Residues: CASSDGTSGETQYF.

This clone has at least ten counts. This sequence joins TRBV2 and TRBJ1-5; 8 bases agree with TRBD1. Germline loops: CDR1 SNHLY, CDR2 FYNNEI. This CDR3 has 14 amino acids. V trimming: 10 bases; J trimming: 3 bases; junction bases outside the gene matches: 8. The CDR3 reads CATSQGANNQPQHF. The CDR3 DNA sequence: TGTGCCACTTCTCAGGGGGCCAACAATCAGCCCCAGCATTTT. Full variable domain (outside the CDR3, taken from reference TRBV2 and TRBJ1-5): EPEVTQTPSHQVTQMGQEVILRCVPISNHLYFYWYRQILGQKVEFLVSFYNNEISEKSEIFDDQFSVERPDGSNFTLKIRSTKLEDSAMYFCATSQGANNQPQHFGDGTRLSIL.

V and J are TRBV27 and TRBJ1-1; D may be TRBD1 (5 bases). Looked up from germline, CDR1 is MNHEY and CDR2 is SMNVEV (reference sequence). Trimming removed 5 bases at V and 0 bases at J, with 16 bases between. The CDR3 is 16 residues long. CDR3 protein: CASSLGLTDLNTEAFF. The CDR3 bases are TGTGCCAGCAGTCTGGGATTGACAGATTTGAACACTGAAGCTTTCTTT.

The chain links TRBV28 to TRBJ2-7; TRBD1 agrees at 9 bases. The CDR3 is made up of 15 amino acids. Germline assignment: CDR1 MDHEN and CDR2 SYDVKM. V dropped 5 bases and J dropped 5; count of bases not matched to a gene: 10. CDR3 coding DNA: TGTGCCAGCAGTCCCGCCGGGACAGGGAGGAACGAGCAGTACTTC. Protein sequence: CASSPAGTGRNEQYF.

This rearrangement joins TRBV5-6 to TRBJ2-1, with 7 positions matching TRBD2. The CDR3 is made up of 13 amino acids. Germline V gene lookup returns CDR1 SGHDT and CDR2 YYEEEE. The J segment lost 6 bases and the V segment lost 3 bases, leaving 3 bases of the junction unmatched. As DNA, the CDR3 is TGTGCCAGCAGCTGGTCTAGCGGCAATGAGCAGTTCTTC. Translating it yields CASSWSSGNEQFF.

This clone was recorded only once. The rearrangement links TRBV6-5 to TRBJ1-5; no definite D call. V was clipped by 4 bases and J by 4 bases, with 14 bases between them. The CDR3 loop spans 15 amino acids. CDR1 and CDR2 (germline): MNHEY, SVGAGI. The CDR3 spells CASSFTVGGNQPQHF. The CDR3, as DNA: TGTGCCAGCAGTTTTACGGTGGGAGGAAATCAGCCCCAGCATTTT.

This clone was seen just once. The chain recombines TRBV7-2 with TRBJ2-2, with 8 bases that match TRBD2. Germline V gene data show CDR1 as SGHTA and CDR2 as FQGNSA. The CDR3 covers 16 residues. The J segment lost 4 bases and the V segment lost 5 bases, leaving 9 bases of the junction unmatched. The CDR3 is CASSPGLDIRTGELFF. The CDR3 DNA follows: TGTGCCAGCAGCCCGGGACTAGATATCCGCACCGGGGAGCTGTTTTTT.

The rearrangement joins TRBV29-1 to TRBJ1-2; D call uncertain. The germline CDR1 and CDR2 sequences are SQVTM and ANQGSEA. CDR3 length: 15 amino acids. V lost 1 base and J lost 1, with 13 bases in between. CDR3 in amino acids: CSVEAPQTFNYGYTF. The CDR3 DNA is TGCAGCGTTGAAGCCCCACAGACTTTTAACTATGGCTACACCTTC.

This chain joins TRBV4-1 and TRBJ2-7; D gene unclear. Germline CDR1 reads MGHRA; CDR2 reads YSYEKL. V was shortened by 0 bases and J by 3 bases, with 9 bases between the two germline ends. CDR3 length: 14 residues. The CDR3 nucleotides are TGCGCCAGCAGCCAAGATACCAACCACTACGAGCAGTACTTC. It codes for CASSQDTNHYEQYF.

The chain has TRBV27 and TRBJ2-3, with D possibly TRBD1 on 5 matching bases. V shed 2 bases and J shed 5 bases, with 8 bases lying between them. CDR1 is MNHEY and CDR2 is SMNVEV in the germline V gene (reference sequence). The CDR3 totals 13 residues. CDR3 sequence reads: CASSLERGDTQYF. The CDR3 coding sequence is TGTGCCAGCAGTTTAGAAAGGGGAGATACGCAGTATTTT.

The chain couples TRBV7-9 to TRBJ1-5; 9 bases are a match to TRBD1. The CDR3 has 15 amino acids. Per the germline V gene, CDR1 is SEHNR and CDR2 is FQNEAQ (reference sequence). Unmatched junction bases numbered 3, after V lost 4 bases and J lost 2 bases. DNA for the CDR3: TGTGCCAGCAGCTCCTGGGACAGGGGCAATCAGCCCCAGCATTTT. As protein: CASSSWDRGNQPQHF. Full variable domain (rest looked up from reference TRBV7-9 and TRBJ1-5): DTGVSQNPRHKITKRGQNVTFRCDPISEHNRLYWYRQTLGQGPEFLTYFQNEAQLEKSRLLSDRFSAERPKGSFSTLEIQRTEQGDSAMYLCASSSWDRGNQPQHFGDGTRLSIL.

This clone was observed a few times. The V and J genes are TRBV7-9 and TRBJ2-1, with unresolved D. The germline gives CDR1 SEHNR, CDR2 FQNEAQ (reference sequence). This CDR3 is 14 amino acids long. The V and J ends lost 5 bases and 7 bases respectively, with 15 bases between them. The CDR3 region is CASSVEVSVNEQFF. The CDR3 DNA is TGTGCCAGCAGCGTAGAGGTCTCGGTGAATGAGCAGTTCTTC.

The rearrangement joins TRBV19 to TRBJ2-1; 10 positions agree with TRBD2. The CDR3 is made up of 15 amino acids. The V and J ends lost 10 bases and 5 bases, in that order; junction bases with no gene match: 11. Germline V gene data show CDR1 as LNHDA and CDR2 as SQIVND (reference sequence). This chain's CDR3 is CATQESSGRNNEQFF. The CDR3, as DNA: TGTGCCACCCAGGAGTCTAGCGGGAGAAACAATGAGCAGTTCTTC.

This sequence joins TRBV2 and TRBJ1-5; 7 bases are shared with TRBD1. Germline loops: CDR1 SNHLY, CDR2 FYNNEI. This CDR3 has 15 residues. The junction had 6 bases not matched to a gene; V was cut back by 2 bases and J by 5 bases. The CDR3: CASSERGRIDQPQHF. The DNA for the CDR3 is TGTGCCAGCAGTGAAAGGGGGCGCATCGATCAGCCCCAGCATTTT.

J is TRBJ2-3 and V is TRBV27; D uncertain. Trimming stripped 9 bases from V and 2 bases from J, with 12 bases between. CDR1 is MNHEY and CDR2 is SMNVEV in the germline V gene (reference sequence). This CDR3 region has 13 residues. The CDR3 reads CASSRTFTDTQYF. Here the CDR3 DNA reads TGTGCCAGTAGTAGGACCTTCACAGATACGCAGTATTTT.